A selection of T cell receptor beta chains follows, all from one sample in a study of T-cell memory formation after mild COVID-19. TCRdb re-derived calls from the 5' RACE reads in MiXCR, one entry per CDR3 protein. The data show 400,000 to 500,000 distinct CDR3 sequences, about 19% seen once. The sample consisted of PBMCs or a T cell subset sorted from them (not recorded which). The receptor source for this set is an adult woman who had mild COVID-19 (a few samples of this study predate the infection). Cell type and time point are not known. The CDR3 runs from the conserved cysteine through the conserved F or W. The D gene is left open where the match is weak. Only part of the rows carry a size: once, few, many, or a class if the clone is expanded.

J: TRBJ2-7
V: TRBV25-1
D: .
size: few
DNA: TGTGCCAGCAGTGAATCCACTATCGGGAGTCGAGGGCAGTACTTC
CDR3: CASSESTIGSRGQYF

J: TRBJ2-3
V: TRBV7-2
D: .
size: .
DNA: TGTGCCAGCAGCTTAGGGGGACCCCGGGCAGATACGCAGTATTTT
CDR3: CASSLGGPRADTQYF

J: TRBJ1-5
V: TRBV4-2
D: .
size: many
DNA: TGTGCCAGCAGCCCCACCCCCGGCGCAATGGATAGCAATCAGCCCCAGCATTTT
CDR3: CASSPTPGAMDSNQPQHF

J: TRBJ1-5
V: TRBV18
D: .
size: few
DNA: TGTGCCAGCTCACCACAAGGACGAGGCAATCAGCCCCAGCATTTT
CDR3: CASSPQGRGNQPQHF

J: TRBJ2-7
V: TRBV6-5
D: .
size: .
DNA: TGTGCCAGCAGTTATCGGGGGAACGAGCAGTACTTC
CDR3: CASSYRGNEQYF

J: TRBJ2-4
V: TRBV7-9
D: TRBD1
size: .
DNA: TGTGCCAGCAGCTTAGCGCGACAGGGTTCGGGCATTCAGTACTTC
CDR3: CASSLARQGSGIQYF

J: TRBJ1-1
V: TRBV5-5
D: .
size: few
DNA: TGTGCCAGCAGCTTGACGGAGGGGTCCGGGGCCAGACTGAACACTGAAGCTTTCTTT
CDR3: CASSLTEGSGARLNTEAFF

J: TRBJ2-5
V: TRBV7-9
D: TRBD1
size: .
DNA: TGTGCCAGCAGCCATCACCGGACAGGGGGAGAGACCCAGTACTTC
CDR3: CASSHHRTGGETQYF

J: TRBJ1-6
V: TRBV6-2/TRBV6-3
D: .
size: few
DNA: TGTGCCAGCAGTAACGACCGTACTCCCCTCCACTTT
CDR3: CASSNDRTPLHF

J: TRBJ1-1
V: TRBV7-6
D: TRBD1
size: .
DNA: TGTGCCAGCAGCCTGACACAGGGGGGCGCGTGGACTGAAGCTTTCTTT
CDR3: CASSLTQGGAWTEAFF

J: TRBJ1-1
V: TRBV14
D: .
size: .
DNA: TGTGCCAGCAGCCCACGGGACGCGATTGAAGCTTTCTTT
CDR3: CASSPRDAIEAFF

J: TRBJ1-6
V: TRBV18
D: .
size: few
DNA: TGTGCCAGCTCACCACAACGTGCTACCAATTCACCCCTCCACTTT
CDR3: CASSPQRATNSPLHF

J: TRBJ1-6
V: TRBV20-1
D: .
size: .
DNA: TGCAGTGCTAACCGACAGGCAAATGGTTCACCCCTCCACTTT
CDR3: CSANRQANGSPLHF

J: TRBJ2-2
V: TRBV18
D: .
size: once
DNA: TGTGCCAGCTCACCAGTAACGGGCATGAACACCGGGGAGCTGTTTTTT
CDR3: CASSPVTGMNTGELFF

J: TRBJ2-3
V: TRBV5-4
D: .
size: .
DNA: TGTGCCAGCAGCACGAAGCAAAGCACAGATACGCAGTATTTT
CDR3: CASSTKQSTDTQYF

J: TRBJ2-7
V: TRBV18
D: .
size: .
DNA: TGTGCCAGCTCCAGTTCTAGCGTGCCCTCCTACGAGCAGTACTTC
CDR3: CASSSSSVPSYEQYF